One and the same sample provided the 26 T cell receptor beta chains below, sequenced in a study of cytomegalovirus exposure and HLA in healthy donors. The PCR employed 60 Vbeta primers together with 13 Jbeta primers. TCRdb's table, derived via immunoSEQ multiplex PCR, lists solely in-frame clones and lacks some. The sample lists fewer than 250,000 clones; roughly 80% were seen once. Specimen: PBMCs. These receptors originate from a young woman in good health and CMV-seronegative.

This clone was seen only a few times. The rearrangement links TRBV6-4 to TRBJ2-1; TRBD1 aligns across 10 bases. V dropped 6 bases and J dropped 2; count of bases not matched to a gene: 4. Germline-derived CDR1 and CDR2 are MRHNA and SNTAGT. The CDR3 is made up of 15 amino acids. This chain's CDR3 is CASRRGTGAYNEQFF. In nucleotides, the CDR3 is TGTGCCAGCAGGAGGGGGACAGGGGCCTACAATGAGCAGTTCTTC.

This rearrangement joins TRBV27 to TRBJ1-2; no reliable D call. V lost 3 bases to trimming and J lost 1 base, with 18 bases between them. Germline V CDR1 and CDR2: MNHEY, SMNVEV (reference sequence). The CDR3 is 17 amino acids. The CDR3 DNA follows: TGTGCCAGCAGTTTCTCGACCGGGGTCCTCGGTAACTATGGCTACACCTTC. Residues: CASSFSTGVLGNYGYTF.

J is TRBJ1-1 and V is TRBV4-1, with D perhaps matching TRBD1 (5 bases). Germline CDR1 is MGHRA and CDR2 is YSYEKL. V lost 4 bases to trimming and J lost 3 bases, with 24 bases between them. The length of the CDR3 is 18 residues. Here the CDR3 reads CASSPRGTRDWGDTEAFF. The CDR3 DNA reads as TGCGCCAGCAGCCCGCGCGGAACAAGGGACTGGGGGGACACTGAAGCTTTCTTT.

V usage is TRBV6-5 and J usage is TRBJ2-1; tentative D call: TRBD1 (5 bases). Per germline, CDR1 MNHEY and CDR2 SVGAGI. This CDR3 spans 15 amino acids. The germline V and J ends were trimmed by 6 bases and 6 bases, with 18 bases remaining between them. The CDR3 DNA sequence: TGTGCCAGCAGAATGACAGCTACCAACACCAATGAGCAGTTCTTC. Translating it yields CASRMTATNTNEQFF.

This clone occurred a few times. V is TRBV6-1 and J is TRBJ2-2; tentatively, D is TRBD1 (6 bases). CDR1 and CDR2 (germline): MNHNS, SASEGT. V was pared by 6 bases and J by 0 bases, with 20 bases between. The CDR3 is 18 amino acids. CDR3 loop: CASSERYRDPTNTGELFF. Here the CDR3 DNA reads TGTGCCAGCAGCGAACGTTACAGGGACCCTACGAACACCGGGGAGCTGTTTTTT.

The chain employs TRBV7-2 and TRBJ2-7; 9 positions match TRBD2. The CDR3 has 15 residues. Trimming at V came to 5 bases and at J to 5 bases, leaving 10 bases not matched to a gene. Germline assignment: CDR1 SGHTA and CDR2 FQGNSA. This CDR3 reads CASSPVGGRANEQYF. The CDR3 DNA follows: TGTGCCAGCAGCCCCGTCGGCGGGAGGGCCAACGAGCAGTACTTC.

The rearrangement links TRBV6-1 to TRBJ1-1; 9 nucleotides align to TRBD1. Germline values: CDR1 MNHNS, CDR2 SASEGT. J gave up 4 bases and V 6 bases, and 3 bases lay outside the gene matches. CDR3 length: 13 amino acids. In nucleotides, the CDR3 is TGTGCCAGCAGGTCGACAGGGGGCACTGAAGCTTTCTTT. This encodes CASRSTGGTEAFF.

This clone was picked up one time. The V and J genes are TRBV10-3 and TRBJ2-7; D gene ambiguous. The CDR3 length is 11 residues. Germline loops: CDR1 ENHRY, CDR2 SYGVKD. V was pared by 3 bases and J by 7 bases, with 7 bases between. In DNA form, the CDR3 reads TGTGCCATCAGTGATGGCAGGGAGCAGTACTTC. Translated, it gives CAISDGREQYF.

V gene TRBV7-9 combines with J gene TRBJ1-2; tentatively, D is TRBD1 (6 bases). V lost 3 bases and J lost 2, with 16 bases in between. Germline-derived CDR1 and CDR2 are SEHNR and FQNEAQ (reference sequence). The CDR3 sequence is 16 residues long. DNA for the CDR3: TGTGCCAGCAGCTTGTCAGGGGCAATGAACAACTATGGCTACACCTTC. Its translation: CASSLSGAMNNYGYTF.

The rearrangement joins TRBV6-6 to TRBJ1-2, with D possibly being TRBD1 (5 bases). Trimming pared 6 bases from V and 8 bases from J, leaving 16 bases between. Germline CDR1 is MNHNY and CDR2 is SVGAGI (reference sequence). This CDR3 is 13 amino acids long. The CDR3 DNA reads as TGTGCCAGCAGCCTTCAGGGAGGATTCGGCTACACCTTC. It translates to CASSLQGGFGYTF.

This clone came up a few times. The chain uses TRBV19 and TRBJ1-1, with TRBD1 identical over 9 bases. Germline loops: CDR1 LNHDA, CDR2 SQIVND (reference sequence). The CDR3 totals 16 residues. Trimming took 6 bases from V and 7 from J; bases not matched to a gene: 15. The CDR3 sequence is CASSRGTGYRADEAFF. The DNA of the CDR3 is TGTGCCAGTAGCCGTGGGACAGGGTACAGGGCGGATGAAGCTTTCTTT.

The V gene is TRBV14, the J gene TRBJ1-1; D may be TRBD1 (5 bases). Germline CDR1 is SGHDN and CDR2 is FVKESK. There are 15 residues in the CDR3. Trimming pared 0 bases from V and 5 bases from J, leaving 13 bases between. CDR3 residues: CASSQDRVRWTEAFF. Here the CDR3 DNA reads TGTGCCAGCAGCCAAGACAGGGTACGTTGGACTGAAGCTTTCTTT.

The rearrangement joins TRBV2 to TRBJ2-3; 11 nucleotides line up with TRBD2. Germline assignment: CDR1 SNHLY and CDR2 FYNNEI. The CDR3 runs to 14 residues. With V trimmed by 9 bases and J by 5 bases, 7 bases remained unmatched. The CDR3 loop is CARSSGGAIDTQYF. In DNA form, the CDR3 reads TGTGCCAGAAGTAGCGGGGGGGCCATAGATACGCAGTATTTT.

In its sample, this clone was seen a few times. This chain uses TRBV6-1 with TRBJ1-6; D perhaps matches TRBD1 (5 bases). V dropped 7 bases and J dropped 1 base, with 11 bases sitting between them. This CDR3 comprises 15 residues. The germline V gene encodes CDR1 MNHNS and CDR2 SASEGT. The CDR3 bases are TGTGCCAGCATGGTGACAGCGTCCTATAATTCACCCCTCCACTTT. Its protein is CASMVTASYNSPLHF.

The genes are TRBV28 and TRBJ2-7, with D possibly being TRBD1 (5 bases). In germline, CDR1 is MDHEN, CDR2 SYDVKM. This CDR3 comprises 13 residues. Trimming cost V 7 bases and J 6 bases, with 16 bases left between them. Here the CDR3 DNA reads TGTGCCAGCATGTCGGGCCAGGGTGGCGAGCAGTACTTC. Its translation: CASMSGQGGEQYF.

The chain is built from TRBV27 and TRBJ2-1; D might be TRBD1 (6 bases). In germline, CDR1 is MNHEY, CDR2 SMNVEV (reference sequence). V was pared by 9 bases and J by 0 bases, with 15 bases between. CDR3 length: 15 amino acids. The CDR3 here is CASANRVASYNEQFF. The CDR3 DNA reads TGTGCCAGTGCGAACAGGGTAGCCTCCTACAATGAGCAGTTCTTC.

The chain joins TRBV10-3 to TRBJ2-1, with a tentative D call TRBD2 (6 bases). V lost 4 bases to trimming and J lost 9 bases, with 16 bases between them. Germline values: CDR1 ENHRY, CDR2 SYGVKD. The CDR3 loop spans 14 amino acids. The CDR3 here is CAISGDRGWAEQFF. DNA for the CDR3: TGTGCCATCAGTGGGGATCGGGGGTGGGCTGAGCAGTTCTTC.

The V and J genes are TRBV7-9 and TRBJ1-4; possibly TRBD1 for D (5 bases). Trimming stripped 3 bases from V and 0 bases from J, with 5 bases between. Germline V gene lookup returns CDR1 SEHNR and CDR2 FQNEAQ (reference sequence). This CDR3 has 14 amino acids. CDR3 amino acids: CASSLTATNEKLFF. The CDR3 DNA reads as TGTGCCAGCAGCTTGACAGCAACTAATGAAAAACTGTTTTTT.

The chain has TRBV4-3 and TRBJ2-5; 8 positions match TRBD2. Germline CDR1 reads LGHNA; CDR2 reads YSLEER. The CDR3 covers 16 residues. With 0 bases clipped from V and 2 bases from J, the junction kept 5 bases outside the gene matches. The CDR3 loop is CASSQEAGELQETQYF. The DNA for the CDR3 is TGCGCCAGCAGCCAAGAAGCGGGAGAGCTACAAGAGACCCAGTACTTC.

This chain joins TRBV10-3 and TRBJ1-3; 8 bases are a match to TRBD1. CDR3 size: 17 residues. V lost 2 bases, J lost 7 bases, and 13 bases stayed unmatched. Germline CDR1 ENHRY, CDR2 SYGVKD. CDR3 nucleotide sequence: TGTGCCATCAGTGAGCCGACCACTCCACAGGGGGGGAACACCATATATTTT. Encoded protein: CAISEPTTPQGGNTIYF.

CDR3 loop: CASSRDNYNEQFF. CDR3 in DNA: TGTGCCAGCAGTCGAGACAACTACAATGAGCAGTTCTTC. The V and J genes are TRBV2 and TRBJ2-1; unclear D gene. V was trimmed by 5 bases and J by 3 bases, leaving 8 bases between them. This CDR3 is 13 amino acids long. Per the germline V gene, CDR1 is SNHLY and CDR2 is FYNNEI.

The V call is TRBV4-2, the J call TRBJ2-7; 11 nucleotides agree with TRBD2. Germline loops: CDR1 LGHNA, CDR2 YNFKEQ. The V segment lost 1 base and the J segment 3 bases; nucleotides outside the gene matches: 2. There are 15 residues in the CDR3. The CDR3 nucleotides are TGTGCCAGCAGCCAAGGAGGACTAGCGGGCTACGAGCAGTACTTC. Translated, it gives CASSQGGLAGYEQYF.

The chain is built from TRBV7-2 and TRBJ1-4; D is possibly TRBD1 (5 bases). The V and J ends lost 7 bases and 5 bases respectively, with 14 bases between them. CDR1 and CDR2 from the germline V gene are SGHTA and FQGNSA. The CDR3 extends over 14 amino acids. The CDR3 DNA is TGTGCCAGCACAAGGACATTGGGGAATGAAAAACTGTTTTTT. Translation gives CASTRTLGNEKLFF.

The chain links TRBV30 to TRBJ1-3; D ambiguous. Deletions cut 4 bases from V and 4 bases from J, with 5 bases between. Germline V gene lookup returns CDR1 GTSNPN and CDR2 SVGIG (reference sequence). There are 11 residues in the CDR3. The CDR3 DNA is TGTGCCTGGACTCCCGGAAACACCATATATTTT. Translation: CAWTPGNTIYF.

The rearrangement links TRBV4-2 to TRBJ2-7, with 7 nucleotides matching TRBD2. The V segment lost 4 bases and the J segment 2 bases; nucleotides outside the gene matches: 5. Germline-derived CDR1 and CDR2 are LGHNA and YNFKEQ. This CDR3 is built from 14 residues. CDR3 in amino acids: CASSPGRSPYEQYF. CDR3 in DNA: TGTGCCAGCAGCCCCGGGAGGTCGCCCTACGAGCAGTACTTC.

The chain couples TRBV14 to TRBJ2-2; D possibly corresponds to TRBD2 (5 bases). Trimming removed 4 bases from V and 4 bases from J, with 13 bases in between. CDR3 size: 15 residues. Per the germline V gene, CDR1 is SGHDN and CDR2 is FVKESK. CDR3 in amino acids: CASSPPGLGTGELFF. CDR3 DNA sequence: TGTGCCAGCAGCCCCCCGGGGTTAGGCACCGGGGAGCTGTTTTTT.